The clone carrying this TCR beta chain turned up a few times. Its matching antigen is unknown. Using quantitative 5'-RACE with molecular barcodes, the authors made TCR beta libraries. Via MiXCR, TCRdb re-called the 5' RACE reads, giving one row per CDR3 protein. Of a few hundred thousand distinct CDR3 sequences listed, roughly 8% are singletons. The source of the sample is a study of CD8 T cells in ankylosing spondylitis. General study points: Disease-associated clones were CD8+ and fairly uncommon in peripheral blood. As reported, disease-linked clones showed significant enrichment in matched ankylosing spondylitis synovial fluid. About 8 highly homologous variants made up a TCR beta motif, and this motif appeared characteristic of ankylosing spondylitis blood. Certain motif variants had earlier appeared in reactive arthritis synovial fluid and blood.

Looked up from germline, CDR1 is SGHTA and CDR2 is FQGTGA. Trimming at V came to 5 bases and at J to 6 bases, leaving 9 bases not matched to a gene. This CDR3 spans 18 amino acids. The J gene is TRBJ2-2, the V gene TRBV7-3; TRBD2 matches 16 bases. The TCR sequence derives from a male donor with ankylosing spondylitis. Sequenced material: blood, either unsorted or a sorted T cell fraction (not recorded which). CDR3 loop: CASSPGGLAGGSAGELFF. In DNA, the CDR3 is TGTGCCAGCAGCCCCGGGGGACTAGCGGGAGGGAGTGCCGGGGAGCTGTTTTTT.